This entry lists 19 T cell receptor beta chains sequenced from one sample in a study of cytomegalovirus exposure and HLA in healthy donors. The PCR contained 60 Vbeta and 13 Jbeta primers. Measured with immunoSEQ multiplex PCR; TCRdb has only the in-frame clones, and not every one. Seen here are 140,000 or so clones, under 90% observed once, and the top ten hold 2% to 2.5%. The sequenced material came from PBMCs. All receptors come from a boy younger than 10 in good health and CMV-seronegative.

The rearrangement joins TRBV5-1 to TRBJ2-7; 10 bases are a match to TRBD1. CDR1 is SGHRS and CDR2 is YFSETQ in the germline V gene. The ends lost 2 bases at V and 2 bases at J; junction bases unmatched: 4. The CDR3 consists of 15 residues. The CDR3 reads CASSFGQGGPYEQYF. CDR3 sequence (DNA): TGCGCCAGCAGCTTCGGACAGGGGGGCCCCTACGAGCAGTACTTC. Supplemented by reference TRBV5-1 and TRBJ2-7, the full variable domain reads KAGVTQTPRYLIKTRGQQVTLSCSPISGHRSVSWYQQTPGQGLQFLFEYFSETQRNKGNFPGRFSGRQFSNSRSEMNVSTLELGDSALYLCASSFGQGGPYEQYFGPGTRLTVT.

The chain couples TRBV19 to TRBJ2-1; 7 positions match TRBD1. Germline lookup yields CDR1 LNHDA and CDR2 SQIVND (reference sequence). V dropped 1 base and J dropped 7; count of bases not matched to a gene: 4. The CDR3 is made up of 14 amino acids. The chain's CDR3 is CASSIADRVNEQFF. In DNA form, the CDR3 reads TGTGCCAGTAGTATAGCCGACAGGGTGAATGAGCAGTTCTTC.

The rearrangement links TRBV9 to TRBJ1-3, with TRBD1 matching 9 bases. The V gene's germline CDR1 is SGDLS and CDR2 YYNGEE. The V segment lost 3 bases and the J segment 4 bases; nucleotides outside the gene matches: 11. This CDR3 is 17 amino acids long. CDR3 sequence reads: CASSGYTGGAIGNTIYF. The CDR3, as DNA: TGTGCCAGCAGCGGATACACAGGGGGCGCGATCGGAAACACCATATATTTT.

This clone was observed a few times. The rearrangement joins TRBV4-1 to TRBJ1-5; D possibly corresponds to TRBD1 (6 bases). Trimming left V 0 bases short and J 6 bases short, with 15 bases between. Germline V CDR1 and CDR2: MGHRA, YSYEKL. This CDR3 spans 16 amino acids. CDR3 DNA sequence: TGCGCCAGCAGCCAAGACTTGGGACACGTGTTTCAGCCCCAGCATTTT. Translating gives CASSQDLGHVFQPQHF.

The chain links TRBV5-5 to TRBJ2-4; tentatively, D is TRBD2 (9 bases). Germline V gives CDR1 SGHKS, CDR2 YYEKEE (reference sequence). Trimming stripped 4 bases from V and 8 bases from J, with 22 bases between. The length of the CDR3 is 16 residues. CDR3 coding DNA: TGTGCCAGCAGCGCCCACCAGGGGGCGGGGGGGGACATTCAGTACTTC. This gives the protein CASSAHQGAGGDIQYF.

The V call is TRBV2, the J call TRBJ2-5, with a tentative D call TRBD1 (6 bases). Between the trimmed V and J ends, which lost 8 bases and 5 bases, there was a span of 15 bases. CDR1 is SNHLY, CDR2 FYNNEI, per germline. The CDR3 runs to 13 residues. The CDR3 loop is CASGVRGSETQYF. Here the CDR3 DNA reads TGTGCCAGCGGGGTTAGGGGGTCGGAGACCCAGTACTTC.

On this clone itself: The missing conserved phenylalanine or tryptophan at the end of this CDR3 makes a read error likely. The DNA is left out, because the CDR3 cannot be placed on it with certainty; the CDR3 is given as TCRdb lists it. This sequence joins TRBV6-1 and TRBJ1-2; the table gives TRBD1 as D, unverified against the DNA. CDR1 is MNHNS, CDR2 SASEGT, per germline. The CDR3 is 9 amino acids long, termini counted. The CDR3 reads CASSETVGL.

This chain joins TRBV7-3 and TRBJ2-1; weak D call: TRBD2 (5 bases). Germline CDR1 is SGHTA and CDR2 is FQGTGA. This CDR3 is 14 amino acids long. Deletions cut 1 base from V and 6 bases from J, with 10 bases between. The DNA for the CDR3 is TGTGCCAGCAGCTTAAGAGGGTATAGCAATGAGCAGTTCTTC. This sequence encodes CASSLRGYSNEQFF.

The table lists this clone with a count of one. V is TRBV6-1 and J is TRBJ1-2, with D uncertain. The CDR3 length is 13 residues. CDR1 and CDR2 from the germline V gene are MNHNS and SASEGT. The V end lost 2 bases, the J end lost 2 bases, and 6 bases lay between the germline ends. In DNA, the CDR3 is TGTGCCAGCAGTGAACAGATGAACTATGGCTACACCTTC. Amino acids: CASSEQMNYGYTF.

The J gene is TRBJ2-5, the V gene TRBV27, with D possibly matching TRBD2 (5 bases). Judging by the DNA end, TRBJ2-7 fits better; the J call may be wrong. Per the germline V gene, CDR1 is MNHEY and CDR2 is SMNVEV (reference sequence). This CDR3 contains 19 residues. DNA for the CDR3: TGTGCCAGCAGCCCCGGTCCCCGTTCCGGACTTAAGGACTCCTACGAGCAGTACTTC. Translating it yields CASSPGPRSGLKDSYEQYF.

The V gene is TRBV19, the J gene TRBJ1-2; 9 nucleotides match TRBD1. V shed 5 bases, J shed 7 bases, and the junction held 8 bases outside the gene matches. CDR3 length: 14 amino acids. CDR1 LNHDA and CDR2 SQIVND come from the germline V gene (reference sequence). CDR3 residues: CASSPGQGSFGYTF. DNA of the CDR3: TGTGCCAGTAGTCCGGGACAGGGAAGCTTTGGCTACACCTTC.

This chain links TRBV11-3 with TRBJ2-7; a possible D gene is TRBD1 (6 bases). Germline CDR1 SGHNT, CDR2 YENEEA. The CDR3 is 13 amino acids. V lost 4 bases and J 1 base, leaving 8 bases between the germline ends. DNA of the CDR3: TGTGCCAGCAGCTCCAGGGGTTCCTACGAGCAGTACTTC. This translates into CASSSRGSYEQYF.

CDR3 region: CASSRDSEGEQYF. Written as DNA, the CDR3 is TGTGCCAGCAGTCGGGACTCGGAGGGAGAGCAGTACTTC. The genes are TRBV6-4 and TRBJ2-7, with D perhaps matching TRBD2 (6 bases). This CDR3 is built from 13 residues. CDR1 is MRHNA and CDR2 is SNTAGT in the germline V gene. The V end was cut by 5 bases, the J end by 7 bases, with 15 bases between.

CDR3 coding DNA: TGTGCCAGCAGTCAGACCGGACTAAACATTCAGTACTTC. Encoded protein: CASSQTGLNIQYF. This chain joins TRBV2 and TRBJ2-4; tentative D call: TRBD2 (5 bases). The CDR3 has 13 amino acids. Looked up from germline, CDR1 is SNHLY and CDR2 is FYNNEI. V lost 5 bases and J 6 bases, leaving 11 bases between the germline ends. Full variable domain (outside the CDR3, taken from reference TRBV2 and TRBJ2-4): EPEVTQTPSHQVTQMGQEVILRCVPISNHLYFYWYRQILGQKVEFLVSFYNNEISEKSEIFDDQFSVERPDGSNFTLKIRSTKLEDSAMYFCASSQTGLNIQYFGAGTRLSVL.

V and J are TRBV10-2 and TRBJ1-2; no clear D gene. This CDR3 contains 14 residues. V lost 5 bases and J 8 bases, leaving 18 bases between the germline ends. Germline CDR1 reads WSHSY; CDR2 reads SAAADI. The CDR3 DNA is TGCGCCAGCAGTAGGGAGGGCTTGGATCGCGGCTACACCTTC. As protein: CASSREGLDRGYTF.

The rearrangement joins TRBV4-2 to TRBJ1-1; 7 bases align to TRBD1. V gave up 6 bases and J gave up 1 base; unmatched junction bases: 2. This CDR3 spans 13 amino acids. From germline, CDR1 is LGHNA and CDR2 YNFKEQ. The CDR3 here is CASSTGANTEAFF. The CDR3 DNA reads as TGTGCCAGCAGTACAGGGGCGAACACTGAAGCTTTCTTT.

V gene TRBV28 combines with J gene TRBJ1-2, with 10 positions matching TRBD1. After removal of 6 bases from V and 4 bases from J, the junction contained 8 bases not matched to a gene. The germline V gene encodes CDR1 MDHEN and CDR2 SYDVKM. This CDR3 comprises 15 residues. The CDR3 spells CASSLAGTGAYGYTF. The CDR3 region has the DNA TGTGCCAGCAGCCTCGCCGGGACAGGGGCCTATGGCTACACCTTC.

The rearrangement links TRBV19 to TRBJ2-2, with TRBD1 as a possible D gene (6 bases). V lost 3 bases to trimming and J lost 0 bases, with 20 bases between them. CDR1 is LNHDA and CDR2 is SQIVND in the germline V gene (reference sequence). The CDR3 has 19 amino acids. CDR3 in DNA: TGTGCCAGTAGTATCAGGGGCAGGGGAAGAAGCCCGAACACCGGGGAGCTGTTTTTT. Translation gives CASSIRGRGRSPNTGELFF.

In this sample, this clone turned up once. This CDR3 is CASSLRTGETQYF. CDR3 nucleotide sequence: TGTGCCAGCAGCTTACGGACAGGGGAGACCCAGTACTTC. The chain uses TRBV7-2 and TRBJ2-5, with 8 nucleotides matching TRBD1. Germline CDR1 reads SGHTA; CDR2 reads FQGNSA. CDR3 size: 13 residues. V lost 2 bases to trimming and J lost 5 bases; unmatched junction nucleotides: 1.